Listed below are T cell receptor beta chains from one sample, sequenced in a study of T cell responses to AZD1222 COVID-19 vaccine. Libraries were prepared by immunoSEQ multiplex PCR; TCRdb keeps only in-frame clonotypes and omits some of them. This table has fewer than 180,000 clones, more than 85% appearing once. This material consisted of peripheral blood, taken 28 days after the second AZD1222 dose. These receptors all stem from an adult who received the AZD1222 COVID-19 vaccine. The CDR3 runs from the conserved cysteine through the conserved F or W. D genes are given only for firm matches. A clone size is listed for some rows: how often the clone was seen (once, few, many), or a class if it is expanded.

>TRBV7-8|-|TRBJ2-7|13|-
TGTGCCAGCAGCTTAGGCCGCGCCTACGAGCAGTACTTC
CASSLGRAYEQYF
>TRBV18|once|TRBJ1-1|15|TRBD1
TGTGCCAGCTCACCACGGGACAGGGTGAACACTGAAGCTTTCTTT
CASSPRDRVNTEAFF
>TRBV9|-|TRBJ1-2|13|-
TGTGCCAGCAGCCCGTCCGGGGCCTATGGCTACACCTTC
CASSPSGAYGYTF
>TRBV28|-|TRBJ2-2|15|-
TGTGCCAGCAGTTCAGGAGGAACGAACACCGGGGAGCTGTTTTTT
CASSSGGTNTGELFF
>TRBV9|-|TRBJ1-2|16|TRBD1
TGTGCCAGCAGCGTAGCGCGGCAGGGGGCCCACTATGGCTACACCTTC
CASSVARQGAHYGYTF
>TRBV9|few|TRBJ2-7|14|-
TGTGCCAGCAGCGTATCCAGGTTTTCCTACGAGCAGTACTTC
CASSVSRFSYEQYF
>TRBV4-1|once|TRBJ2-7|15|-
TGCGCCAGCAGCCAAGAGAGGCGAAGCTCCTACGAGCAGTACTTC
CASSQERRSSYEQYF
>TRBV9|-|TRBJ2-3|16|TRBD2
TGTGCCAGCAGCGTAGAAACTAGCGGGAGCACAGATACGCAGTATTTT
CASSVETSGSTDTQYF
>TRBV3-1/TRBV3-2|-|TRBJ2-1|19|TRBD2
TGTGCCAGCAGCCAAGATCTGACTAGCGGGAGGGGCTCCTACAATGAGCAGTTCTTC
CASSQDLTSGRGSYNEQFF
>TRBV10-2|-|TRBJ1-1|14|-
TGCGCCAGCTCTGCGGATGGGGGGCGGACTGAAGCTTTCTTT
CASSADGGRTEAFF
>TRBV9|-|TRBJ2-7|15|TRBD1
TGTGCCAGCAGCGTAGGGGGACAGGGTCTAGGCGAGCAGTACTTC
CASSVGGQGLGEQYF
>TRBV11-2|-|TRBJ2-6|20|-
TGTGCCAGCAGCTTAGACTCTGGGTACTGGATGTCCTCTGGGGCCAACGTCCTGACTTTC
CASSLDSGYWMSSGANVLTF
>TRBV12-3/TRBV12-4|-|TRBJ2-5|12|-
TGTGCCAGCAGGGACGAGCTTCGGACCCAGTACTTC
CASRDELRTQYF
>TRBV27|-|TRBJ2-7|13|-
TGTGCCAGCAAGACCAGACGGAGGGGCGAGCAGTACTTC
CASKTRRRGEQYF
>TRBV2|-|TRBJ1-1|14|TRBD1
TGTGCCAGCACCTCAGGGGGCGCGAACACTGAAGCTTTCTTT
CASTSGGANTEAFF
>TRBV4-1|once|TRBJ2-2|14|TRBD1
TGCGCCAGCAGCCAACGTCAGGGGGCCGGGGAGCTGTTTTTT
CASSQRQGAGELFF
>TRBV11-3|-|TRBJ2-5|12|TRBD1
TGTGCCAGCAGCACAGGGGCGGAGACCCAGTACTTC
CASSTGAETQYF
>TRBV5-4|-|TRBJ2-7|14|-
TGTGCCAGCAGCCTAAGATCCTCCGAGTACGAGCAGTACTTC
CASSLRSSEYEQYF
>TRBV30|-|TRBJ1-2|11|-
TGTGCCTGGAGTGCTAACTATGGCTACACCTTC
CAWSANYGYTF
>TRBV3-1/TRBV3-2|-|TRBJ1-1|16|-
TGTGCCAGCAGCCAAGGGGGGGCCCGGGCGTTCACTGAAGCTTTCTTT
CASSQGGARAFTEAFF
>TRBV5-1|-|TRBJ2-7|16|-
TGCGCCAGCAGCTTGGCCGGAACGGGGCCCGCCTACGAGCAGTACTTC
CASSLAGTGPAYEQYF
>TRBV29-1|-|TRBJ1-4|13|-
TGCAGCGTGGGGGGGGCAACTAATGAAAAACTGTTTTTT
CSVGGATNEKLFF
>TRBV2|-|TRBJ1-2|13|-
TGTGCCAGCACCCTCGGGGACGGGCATGGCTACACCTTC
CASTLGDGHGYTF
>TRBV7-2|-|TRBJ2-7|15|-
TGTGCCAGCAGCTTAGGGACTTCCCCTTTCCACGAGCAGTACTTC
CASSLGTSPFHEQYF
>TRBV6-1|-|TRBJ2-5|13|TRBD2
TGTGCCAGCAGTGAAGCAGGGGAGGGGACCCAGTACTTC
CASSEAGEGTQYF
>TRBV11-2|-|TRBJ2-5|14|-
TGTGCCAGCAGCCGAGACAGATCCCAAGAGACCCAGTACTTC
CASSRDRSQETQYF
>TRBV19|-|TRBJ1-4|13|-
TGTGCCAGTAGTATGAAGACGGTGGGAAAACTGTTTTTT
CASSMKTVGKLFF
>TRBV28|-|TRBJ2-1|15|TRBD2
TGTGCCAGCAGTTTTAAGACTAGCGGGAACAATGAGCAGTTCTTC
CASSFKTSGNNEQFF
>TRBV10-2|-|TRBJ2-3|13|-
TGCGCCAGCCGGGCAGACAGCACAGATACGCAGTATTTT
CASRADSTDTQYF
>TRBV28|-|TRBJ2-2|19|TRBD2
TGTGCCAGCAGTTCCATACCGGGACTAGCGGCCAAGGACACCGGGGAGCTGTTTTTT
CASSSIPGLAAKDTGELFF
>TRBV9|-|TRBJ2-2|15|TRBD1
TGTGCCAGCAGCTTTTCGCACAGGGGGACCGGGGAGCTGTTTTTT
CASSFSHRGTGELFF
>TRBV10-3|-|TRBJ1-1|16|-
TGTGCCATCAGTGAGACCCAGGGATTGGGGAACACTGAAGCTTTCTTT
CAISETQGLGNTEAFF
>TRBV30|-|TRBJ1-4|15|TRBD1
TGTGCCTGGAGTTACGGGACAGGGTTACGGGAAAAACTGTTTTTT
CAWSYGTGLREKLFF
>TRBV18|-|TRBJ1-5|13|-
TGTGCCAGCTCACTGGAGCGCAATCAGCCCCAGCATTTT
CASSLERNQPQHF
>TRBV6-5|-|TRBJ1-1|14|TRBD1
TGTGCCAGCAGTCACGGACAGGGGGAGACTGAAGCTTTCTTT
CASSHGQGETEAFF
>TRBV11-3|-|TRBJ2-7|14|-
TGTGCCAGCAGCTATCGAGGAGAGTCCTACGAGCAGTACTTC
CASSYRGESYEQYF
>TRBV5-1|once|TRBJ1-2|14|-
TGCGCCAACTACCTTTACCACCCCTCGCCTGGCTACACCTTC
CANYLYHPSPGYTF
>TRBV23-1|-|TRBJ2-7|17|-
TGCGCCAGCAGAGCCCGTAGACGCGGGACAAGGGGAGAGGAGCAGTACTTC
CASRARRRGTRGEEQYF
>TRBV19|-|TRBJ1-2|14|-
TGTGCCAGTAGTCAGGCGGCGGGGACCGGGGGCTACACCTTC
CASSQAAGTGGYTF
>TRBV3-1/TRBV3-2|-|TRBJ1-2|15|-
TGTGCCAGCAGCCAAGATCAGTCAGTCAACTATGGCTACACCTTC
CASSQDQSVNYGYTF
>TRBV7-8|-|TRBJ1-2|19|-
TGTGCCAGCAGCTCCGGAGGACGGGGACGGGACACCACAAATTATGGCTACACCTTC
CASSSGGRGRDTTNYGYTF
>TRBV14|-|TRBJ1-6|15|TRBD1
TGTGCCAGCAGCCAACAACAGGGGGAGAATTCACCCCTCCACTTT
CASSQQQGENSPLHF
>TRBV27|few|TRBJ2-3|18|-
TGTGCCAGCAGTTTATCGGGGTCGGGGGCCGCGAGGACAGATACGCAGTATTTT
CASSLSGSGAARTDTQYF
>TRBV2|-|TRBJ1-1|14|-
TGTGCCAGCAGCCCGGGACACCGAAACACTGAAGCTTTCTTT
CASSPGHRNTEAFF
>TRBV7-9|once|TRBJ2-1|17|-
TGTGCCAGCAGCCCACCCCCGACGGGGGCGGCCTACAATGAGCAGTTCTTC
CASSPPPTGAAYNEQFF
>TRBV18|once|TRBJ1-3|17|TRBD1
TGTGCCAGCTCACCACCACAGGGGCCCTATGCTGGAAACACCATATATTTT
CASSPPQGPYAGNTIYF
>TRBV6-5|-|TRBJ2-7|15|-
TGTGCCAGCAGTTACTCGGCGGGCATACCCTACGAGCAGTACTTC
CASSYSAGIPYEQYF
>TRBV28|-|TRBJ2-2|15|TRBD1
TGTGCCAGCAGACTGGGACAGGGAGTCACCGGGGAGCTGTTTTTT
CASRLGQGVTGELFF
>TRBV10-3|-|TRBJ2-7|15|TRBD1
TGTGCCATCAGGGACGACAGGGGCCGGCCGTACGAGCAGTACTTC
CAIRDDRGRPYEQYF